This T cell receptor (beta chain) is from a study of early T cells in non-severe SARS-CoV-2 infection. This clonotype was seen a few times. The antigen remains unidentified. MiXCR, applied by TCRdb to the 5' RACE reads, yields one record per CDR3 protein. The repertoire consists of roughly 53,000 distinct CDR3 sequences, with 12% occurring once and the leading ten covering approximately 2.5%. This CDR3 has 13 residues. CDR1 and CDR2 (germline): SGHTA, FQGNSA. Trimming cost V 0 bases and J 3 bases, with 6 bases left between them. Notes on the study in general: Private and CD4 specificities were missed by VDJdb matching, which favored anti-spike CD8 responses.

The genes are TRBV7-2 and TRBJ2-7; D unresolved. This TCR derives from an adult who was a healthcare worker with PCR-confirmed SARS-CoV-2 infection or an uninfected control (not recorded which). Here the sequenced sample was whole blood, taken at baseline. This chain's CDR3 is CASSLATHYEQYF. The CDR3 nucleotides read TGTGCCAGCAGCTTAGCCACCCACTACGAGCAGTACTTC. The full variable domain, its missing parts supplied by reference TRBV7-2 and TRBJ2-7, is GAGVSQSPSNKVTEKGKDVELRCDPISGHTALYWYRQSLGQGLEFLIYFQGNSAPDKSGLPSDRFSAERTGGSVSTLTIQRTQQEDSAVYLCASSLATHYEQYFGPGTRLTVT.